Following are 10 T cell receptor beta chains from one sample sequenced in a study of blood T cell repertoires in COVID-19. This table comes from immunoSEQ multiplex PCR, and its TCRdb copy is limited to in-frame clones, with some not included. This sample has approximately 230,000 clones; less than 85% occur once, and the top ten carry more than 4.5%. Sequenced input: peripheral blood. These receptors all stem from a woman over 75 with active or convalescent COVID-19.

The V and J genes are TRBV5-1 and TRBJ2-5; 9 bases fit TRBD2. Germline values: CDR1 SGHRS, CDR2 YFSETQ. The CDR3 spans 16 residues. J lost 5 bases, V lost 7 bases, and 15 bases had no gene match. The CDR3, as DNA: TGCGCCAGCGTAGTACAACCGGGACTAGCAATCGAGACCCAGTACTTC. Its translation is CASVVQPGLAIETQYF.

The rearrangement joins TRBV2 to TRBJ2-1, with TRBD2 matching over 9 bases. Trimming took 6 bases from V and 4 from J; bases not matched to a gene: 7. The V gene's germline CDR1 is SNHLY and CDR2 FYNNEI. The CDR3 loop spans 15 amino acids. The CDR3 protein is CASSVGLAVYNEQFF. Here the CDR3 DNA reads TGTGCCAGCAGCGTGGGACTAGCAGTTTACAATGAGCAGTTCTTC.

The chain recombines TRBV2 with TRBJ1-4; D unclear. Germline V CDR1 and CDR2: SNHLY, FYNNEI. The CDR3 is 16 amino acids. With 1 base removed from V and 0 bases from J, the gap between germline ends came to 9 bases. The CDR3 spells CASSEGPGTTNEKLFF. In nucleotides, the CDR3 is TGTGCCAGCAGTGAAGGACCCGGGACAACTAATGAAAAACTGTTTTTT.

This clone was seen a single time. The chain combines TRBV14 with TRBJ2-7; 9 bases map to TRBD2. Germline assignment: CDR1 SGHDN and CDR2 FVKESK. This CDR3 is 15 amino acids long. J was trimmed by 6 bases and V by 6 bases; bases with no gene match: 12. CDR3 coding DNA: TGTGCCAGCAGGTTTACCGGGACTAGCAGTGCCGAGCAGTACTTC. Translated: CASRFTGTSSAEQYF.

V is TRBV7-2 and J is TRBJ2-7, with 9 bases identical to TRBD1. Germline V gene lookup returns CDR1 SGHTA and CDR2 FQGNSA. This CDR3 is built from 15 residues. V lost 0 bases to trimming and J lost 3 bases; unmatched junction nucleotides: 3. CDR3 coding DNA: TGTGCCAGCAGCTTAGCCGGGACAGGGAACTACGAGCAGTACTTC. It is translated as CASSLAGTGNYEQYF.

The chain uses TRBV18 and TRBJ1-2; 10 bases line up with TRBD1. The CDR3 covers 15 residues. From germline, CDR1 is KGHSH and CDR2 LQKENI. The J segment lost 8 bases and the V segment lost 3 bases, leaving 9 bases of the junction unmatched. The CDR3 region is CASSPQGQGIFGYTF. Written as DNA, the CDR3 is TGTGCCAGCTCACCGCAGGGACAGGGGATCTTCGGCTACACCTTC.

This clone was counted a single time. The gene calls are TRBV5-5 and TRBJ1-2; 10 nucleotides match TRBD1. After removal of 2 bases from V and 3 bases from J, the junction contained 7 bases not matched to a gene. Germline lookup yields CDR1 SGHKS and CDR2 YYEKEE (reference sequence). The CDR3 is made up of 16 amino acids. The CDR3 nucleotides read TGTGCCAGCAGCTTTCGGACAGGGGGTCCGGACTATGGCTACACCTTC. Translating it yields CASSFRTGGPDYGYTF.

The V gene is TRBV11-1, the J gene TRBJ1-1; no definite D call. This CDR3 region has 13 residues. Germline loops: CDR1 SGHAT, CDR2 FQDESV (reference sequence). Trimming took 7 bases from V and 3 from J, leaving 12 bases between them. CDR3 region: CASKVDGDTEAFF. DNA of the CDR3: TGTGCCAGCAAAGTTGACGGAGACACTGAAGCTTTCTTT.

This clone was seen only once. The genes are TRBV28 and TRBJ2-7; 11 nucleotides align to TRBD2. This CDR3 is built from 15 residues. From germline, CDR1 is MDHEN and CDR2 SYDVKM. The junction had 5 bases not matched to a gene; V was cut back by 7 bases and J by 0 bases. In DNA, the CDR3 is TGTGCCAGCACCGGACTAGCGGGCTTCTCCTACGAGCAGTACTTC. Translation: CASTGLAGFSYEQYF.

V gene TRBV11-2 combines with J gene TRBJ2-7; 12 nucleotides line up with TRBD2. Per the germline V gene, CDR1 is SGHAT and CDR2 is FQNNGV. The CDR3 covers 15 residues. V lost 3 bases, J lost 1 base, and 1 base stayed unmatched. This chain's CDR3 is CASSLTSGSSYEQYF. DNA for the CDR3: TGTGCCAGCAGCTTGACTAGCGGGAGTTCCTACGAGCAGTACTTC.